The rows below give T cell receptor beta chains drawn from one sample of a study of spatial heterogeneity in lung cancer. TCRdb re-analysed the 5' RACE reads in MiXCR, keeping a single row per CDR3 protein. The table includes around 89,000 distinct CDR3 sequences, roughly 12% detected once. The specimen comprised PBMCs, sampled at surgery. These receptors came from a male donor with early-stage non-small cell lung cancer. Each CDR3 is given with its conserved first and last residue. A D gene is named only where the DNA matches it firmly. Size is stated for part of the rows, as once, few or many counts, or as a class when the clone is expanded.

d_call	v_call	clone_size	j_call	cdr3_nt	cdr3_aa
.	TRBV2	many	TRBJ1-2	TGTGCCAGCAGTCAGAACGGGCATATATATGGCTACACCTTC	CASSQNGHIYGYTF
TRBD2	TRBV5-1	.	TRBJ2-1	TGCGCCAGCAGCTTGGCTGGCGGGAGAATGGATGAGCAGTTCTTC	CASSLAGGRMDEQFF
.	TRBV7-2	.	TRBJ1-2	TGTGCCAGCAGCTTAGTTTCTCGTCAGGCTCGGAGCTATGGCTACACCTTC	CASSLVSRQARSYGYTF
.	TRBV7-3	few	TRBJ1-1	TGTGCCAGCAGCCCAAGATCGGGCCCCGAGGCTGAAGCTTTCTTT	CASSPRSGPEAEAFF
TRBD1	TRBV7-6	many	TRBJ2-5	TGTGCCAGCAGCTTGGGGACAGCCACCTCGGAGACCCAGTACTTC	CASSLGTATSETQYF
.	TRBV29-1	few	TRBJ2-7	TGCAGCGTCGCCCGCAGGGCAAACTACGAGCAGTACTTC	CSVARRANYEQYF
.	TRBV20-1	few	TRBJ2-4	TGCAGTGCTAGTTGGCAGGGGTACATTCAGTACTTC	CSASWQGYIQYF
.	TRBV29-1	few	TRBJ1-1	TGCAGCGTTTACGTCCGGACGGCGGGAGATGAAGCTTTCTTT	CSVYVRTAGDEAFF
.	TRBV19	.	TRBJ2-6	TGTGCCAGTAGTGGATTTGGGATAGGGATCTCTGGGGCCAACGTCCTGACTTTC	CASSGFGIGISGANVLTF
TRBD1	TRBV7-2	few	TRBJ1-6	TGTGCCAGCAGCTTACTACAGGGGGATTCACCCCTCCACTTT	CASSLLQGDSPLHF
.	TRBV6-2/TRBV6-3	many	TRBJ1-2	TGTGCCAGCAGTTACCCATCGGGGTATGGTGGCTACACCTTC	CASSYPSGYGGYTF
TRBD2	TRBV27	.	TRBJ2-3	TGTGCCAGCAGGCAGCGGGGGGGCACAGATACGCAGTATTTT	CASRQRGGTDTQYF
.	TRBV10-3	.	TRBJ2-1	TGTGCCATCAGTGAGTCAGGCAGGGCAGCCTACAATGAGCAGTTCTTC	CAISESGRAAYNEQFF
TRBD1	TRBV27	few	TRBJ1-4	TGTGCCAGCAGTTTTTCGACAGGGGCGGGCGAAAAACTGTTTTTT	CASSFSTGAGEKLFF
.	TRBV7-9	many	TRBJ2-1	TGTGCCAGCAGCTTAGGGGGGTGGCCGGCCTTC	CASSLGGWPAF
TRBD1	TRBV7-2	few	TRBJ2-4	TGTGCCAGCAGCTTAGCCAGGGGGCGCATTCAGTACTTC	CASSLARGRIQYF
TRBD2	TRBV5-6	.	TRBJ2-3	TGTGCCAGCAGCCTAGATCTAGCGGGAGTGGCAGATACGCAGTATTTT	CASSLDLAGVADTQYF
.	TRBV5-4	once	TRBJ1-1	TGTGCCAGCAGCTTGGTTGGGGGCTACACTGAAGCTTTCTTT	CASSLVGGYTEAFF
.	TRBV28	many	TRBJ2-4	TGTGCCAGCACCCGGGTAGCCAAAAACATTCAGTACTTC	CASTRVAKNIQYF
TRBD1	TRBV5-1	.	TRBJ1-2	TGCGCCAGCAGCTTAAGGACAGGGGGCTCGCGTGGCTACACCTTC	CASSLRTGGSRGYTF
.	TRBV7-2	few	TRBJ2-5	TGTGCCAGCAGCTTACAGACTAGTCTTCAAGAGACCCAGTACTTC	CASSLQTSLQETQYF
.	TRBV9	few	TRBJ2-5	TGTGCCAGCAGCGTAGAACGGGGGACCCAAGAGACCCAGTACTTC	CASSVERGTQETQYF
TRBD2	TRBV20-1	.	TRBJ2-3	TGCAGTGCTAGGAAAGCTAGCGGGGATACGCAGTATTTT	CSARKASGDTQYF
TRBD1	TRBV27	few	TRBJ2-3	TGTGCCAGCAGTATGAGACAGGGCAAAGATACGCAGTATTTT	CASSMRQGKDTQYF
TRBD1	TRBV4-3	.	TRBJ1-1	TGCGCCAGCAGCCAGAGATCGGACAGGGGGGCTGAGGCTTTCTTT	CASSQRSDRGAEAFF
TRBD1	TRBV6-5	.	TRBJ2-1	TGTGCCAGCAGAAAGGAACAGGGGGCCTACAATGAGCAGTTCTTC	CASRKEQGAYNEQFF
TRBD1	TRBV4-3	few	TRBJ2-2	TGCGCCAGCAGCCAAGCTAAGGGGGCGGCCGGGGAGCTGTTTTTT	CASSQAKGAAGELFF
.	TRBV12-3/TRBV12-4	few	TRBJ1-2	TGTGCCAGCACTTGGGCCCGTGAGTCTTCCTCTGGCTACACCTTC	CASTWARESSSGYTF
.	TRBV7-3	few	TRBJ2-1	TGTGCCAGCAGCCAGGGAGGCGGCTCCTACAATGAGCAGTTCTTC	CASSQGGGSYNEQFF
.	TRBV7-7	.	TRBJ1-3	TGTGCTAGCAGCTTAGGACCGCAATCTGGAAACACCATATATTTT	CASSLGPQSGNTIYF
TRBD1	TRBV29-1	few	TRBJ1-1	TGCAGCGGGCAGGGGGTGCGGACTGAAGCTTTCTTT	CSGQGVRTEAFF
TRBD1	TRBV18	.	TRBJ2-7	TGTGCCAGCTCACCGAGGACAGGGTTGGGTTCCTACGAGCAGTACTTC	CASSPRTGLGSYEQYF
TRBD1	TRBV28	.	TRBJ2-5	TGTGCCAGCGGACCGGGACAGGGGGCCGCATGGGGAGAGACCCAGTACTTC	CASGPGQGAAWGETQYF
.	TRBV20-1	.	TRBJ2-1	TGCAGTGCTAGGATAGGGGACAATGAGCAGTTCTTC	CSARIGDNEQFF
TRBD2	TRBV20-1	few	TRBJ2-7	TGCAGTGCTAGAGACCGGGGACTAGCTTACGAGCAGTACTTC	CSARDRGLAYEQYF
TRBD2	TRBV7-9	.	TRBJ2-5	TGTGCCAGCAGCTCCGGACTAGCGGGGGGGCATGAGACCCAGTACTTC	CASSSGLAGGHETQYF
TRBD1	TRBV7-9	few	TRBJ2-1	TGTGCCAGCAGCTCACTCCGGGACAGAAAATACAATGAGCAGTTCTTC	CASSSLRDRKYNEQFF
TRBD2	TRBV11-2	.	TRBJ2-2	TGTGCCAGCAGCTTGAATAGCGGGGGGGCCGGGGAGCTGTTTTTT	CASSLNSGGAGELFF
.	TRBV7-2	.	TRBJ2-5	TGTGCCAGCAGCTTAGTGGGCAGGTTGAGAGAGACCCAGTACTTC	CASSLVGRLRETQYF
.	TRBV4-3	few	TRBJ1-2	TGCGCCAGCAGCCAAGGCGATGGCTACACCTTC	CASSQGDGYTF
.	TRBV7-9	few	TRBJ2-5	TGTGTCAGCAGCCCACGCAGGGGGGGCCCGGAGACCCAGTACTTC	CVSSPRRGGPETQYF
TRBD1	TRBV2	.	TRBJ1-6	TGTGCCAGCAGTCCCGACAGGGGAAATTCACCCCTCCACTTT	CASSPDRGNSPLHF
TRBD2	TRBV28	.	TRBJ2-7	TGTGCCAGCAGCCCCGGGGGGTCCTACGAGCAGTACTTC	CASSPGGSYEQYF
.	TRBV2	.	TRBJ2-7	TGTGCCAGCAGTGCTTCTAGGGGAAGCTCCTACGAGCAGTACTTC	CASSASRGSSYEQYF
.	TRBV7-2	.	TRBJ1-1	TGTGCCAGCAGCCTAAACCCCGGGGCCCAAAGCGGTGAAGCTTTCTTT	CASSLNPGAQSGEAFF
.	TRBV20-1	many	TRBJ1-2	TGCAGTGCTAGCGGGTCATGGTCTTCCGGCTACACCTTC	CSASGSWSSGYTF
TRBD1	TRBV12-3/TRBV12-4	few	TRBJ1-1	TGTGCCAGCAGTTTGACAGGGAAGGGCACTGAAGCTTTCTTT	CASSLTGKGTEAFF
.	TRBV6-5	few	TRBJ2-2	TGTGCCAGCAGTTACTCGAAACGGACAAGCTGGGAGCTGTTTTTT	CASSYSKRTSWELFF
.	TRBV7-9	many	TRBJ2-3	TGTGCCAGCAGCCGGCGGAGCCAGGGAGATACGCAGTATTTT	CASSRRSQGDTQYF
.	TRBV4-3	many	TRBJ1-2	TGCGCCAGCAGCCAAGATCTCGGGGACCGGGGCTACACCTTC	CASSQDLGDRGYTF
.	TRBV29-1	many	TRBJ2-6	TGCAGCGTCCTTAGCTCTGGGGCCAACGTCCTGACTTTC	CSVLSSGANVLTF
TRBD1	TRBV30	.	TRBJ1-6	TGTGCCTGGAGTCCCTCTCCCGGGACAGGAAATTCACCCCTCCACTTT	CAWSPSPGTGNSPLHF
TRBD1	TRBV11-2	once	TRBJ1-4	TGTGCCAGCAGCACCGGGACAGGGGTTAGAGATGAAAAACTGTTTTTT	CASSTGTGVRDEKLFF